This entry lists 26 T cell receptor beta chains sequenced from one sample in a study of blood T cell repertoires in COVID-19. Generated by immunoSEQ multiplex PCR, the TCRdb table keeps only in-frame clones and is missing some. The table includes some 33,000 clones, 85% detected once. The sequenced sample consisted of peripheral blood. The source of these receptors is a man aged 60-69 years with active COVID-19.

This chain's CDR3 is CASSYSMTSGKNTGELFF. The CDR3 bases are TGTGCCAGCAGTTACTCGATGACTAGCGGGAAAAACACCGGGGAGCTGTTTTTT. V is TRBV6-2 or TRBV6-3 and J is TRBJ2-2; 11 bases map to TRBD2. In germline, CDR1 is MNHEY, CDR2 SVGEGT. J gave up 2 bases and V 0 bases, and 5 bases lay outside the gene matches. This CDR3 has 18 residues.

The V call is TRBV19, the J call TRBJ1-5; no firm D call. CDR3 length: 17 amino acids. Germline V lookup: CDR1 LNHDA, CDR2 SQIVND (reference sequence). With 3 bases removed from V and 3 bases from J, the gap between germline ends came to 18 bases. The CDR3 here is CASSMKVGRLNNQPQHF. DNA for the CDR3: TGTGCCAGTAGTATGAAGGTTGGCAGGCTAAACAATCAGCCCCAGCATTTT.

This clone was recorded a few times. For the CDR3, the DNA is TGTGCCAGCAGTTTAGCGGGAGGGGAGCAGTACTTC. This translates into CASSLAGGEQYF. V gene TRBV6-5 combines with J gene TRBJ2-7; TRBD2 agrees at 11 bases. Trimming removed 4 bases from V and 7 bases from J; junction bases left unmatched: 0. The germline CDR1 and CDR2 sequences are MNHEY and SVGAGI. The CDR3 consists of 12 residues.

V is TRBV7-2 and J is TRBJ2-1; D is undetermined. Germline values: CDR1 SGHTA, CDR2 FQGNSA. V shed 1 base and J shed 0 bases, with 10 bases lying between them. The CDR3 is made up of 16 amino acids. CDR3 region: CASSLGGHLSYNEQFF. The CDR3 nucleotides are TGTGCCAGCAGCTTAGGTGGCCACCTCTCCTACAATGAGCAGTTCTTC.

This rearrangement joins TRBV28 to TRBJ2-1, with TRBD1 matching over 10 bases. Germline CDR1 and CDR2: MDHEN and SYDVKM. The trim removed 2 bases at V and 2 bases at J, leaving 9 bases unmatched. This CDR3 spans 18 amino acids. This CDR3 reads CASSLASAGTGAYNEQFF. The CDR3, as DNA: TGTGCCAGCAGTTTAGCATCCGCCGGGACAGGGGCCTACAATGAGCAGTTCTTC.

The rearrangement uses TRBV3-1 (or the pseudogene TRBV3-2) and TRBJ1-5; D gene ambiguous. Germline V CDR1 and CDR2: LGHDT, YNNKEL (reference sequence). The germline V and J ends were trimmed by 0 bases and 4 bases, with 7 bases remaining between them. This CDR3 has 14 residues. The CDR3 protein is CASSQESRNQPQHF. The CDR3 nucleotides read TGTGCCAGCAGCCAAGAGTCCAGGAATCAGCCCCAGCATTTT.

This chain connects TRBV5-6 to TRBJ1-5; 7 nucleotides match TRBD1. The junction had 10 bases not matched to a gene; V was cut back by 7 bases and J by 3 bases. The germline CDR1 and CDR2 sequences are SGHDT and YYEEEE. The length of the CDR3 is 15 residues. The CDR3 DNA follows: TGTGCCAGCTCACAGGGGACTGGTTTCAATCAGCCCCAGCATTTT. Protein: CASSQGTGFNQPQHF. Supplemented by reference TRBV5-6 and TRBJ1-5, the full variable domain reads DAGVTQSPTHLIKTRGQQVTLRCSPKSGHDTVSWYQQALGQGPQFIFQYYEEEERQRGNFPDRFSGHQFPNYSSELNVNALLLGDSALYLCASSQGTGFNQPQHFGDGTRLSIL.

The V call is TRBV7-3, the J call TRBJ2-1, with 11 bases that match TRBD2. Germline assignment: CDR1 SGHTA and CDR2 FQGTGA. V was clipped by 1 base and J by 8 bases; unmatched bases: 7. The CDR3 is made up of 16 amino acids. CDR3 sequence (DNA): TGTGCCAGCAGCTTAATCGGGACTAGCGGACGGGATGAGCAGTTCTTC. Translated, it gives CASSLIGTSGRDEQFF.

V is TRBV28 and J is TRBJ2-1, with TRBD2 identical over 10 bases. The junction had 11 bases not matched to a gene; V was cut back by 10 bases and J by 8 bases. CDR3 length: 14 amino acids. The germline V gene encodes CDR1 MDHEN and CDR2 SYDVKM. DNA of the CDR3: TGTGCCACCCTTAACCCAGCGGGAGGGGATGAGCAGTTCTTC. It translates to CATLNPAGGDEQFF. Drawing the rest from reference TRBV28 and TRBJ2-1, the complete variable domain is DVKVTQSSRYLVKRTGEKVFLECVQDMDHENMFWYRQDPGLGLRLIYFSYDVKMKEKGDIPEGYSVSREKKERFSLILESASTNQTSMYLCATLNPAGGDEQFFGPGTRLTVL.

The chain employs TRBV28 and TRBJ1-1; possibly TRBD1 for D (6 bases). The CDR3 covers 17 residues. V shed 4 bases and J shed 3 bases, with 21 bases lying between them. Per germline, CDR1 MDHEN and CDR2 SYDVKM. CDR3 in amino acids: CASSSPSTGMGDTEAFF. DNA of the CDR3: TGTGCCAGCAGTTCTCCTTCAACAGGGATGGGGGACACTGAAGCTTTCTTT.

The V and J genes are TRBV3-1 (or the pseudogene TRBV3-2) and TRBJ2-7; tentatively, D is TRBD2 (5 bases). V shed 4 bases and J shed 1 base, with 14 bases lying between them. Germline V gene lookup returns CDR1 LGHDT and CDR2 YNNKEL (reference sequence). This CDR3 comprises 15 residues. CDR3 in amino acids: CASSPHGLGSYEQYF. The DNA for the CDR3 is TGTGCCAGCAGCCCTCACGGACTGGGTTCCTACGAGCAGTACTTC.

V usage is TRBV5-1 and J usage is TRBJ2-7; 10 nucleotides agree with TRBD1. With 0 bases clipped from V and 2 bases from J, the junction kept 2 bases outside the gene matches. Germline values: CDR1 SGHRS, CDR2 YFSETQ. The CDR3 consists of 15 residues. CDR3 residues: CASSLDGQGAYEQYF. The CDR3 coding sequence is TGCGCCAGCAGCTTGGATGGACAGGGGGCCTACGAGCAGTACTTC. Based on the CDR3 plus reference TRBV5-1 and TRBJ2-7, the full variable domain is KAGVTQTPRYLIKTRGQQVTLSCSPISGHRSVSWYQQTPGQGLQFLFEYFSETQRNKGNFPGRFSGRQFSNSRSEMNVSTLELGDSALYLCASSLDGQGAYEQYFGPGTRLTVT.

This clone was seen only a few times. The J gene is TRBJ1-2, the V gene TRBV20-1, with 9 bases matching TRBD1. This CDR3 has 13 amino acids. J was trimmed by 2 bases and V by 5 bases; bases with no gene match: 3. Germline V lookup: CDR1 DFQATT, CDR2 SNEGSKA (reference sequence). The CDR3 region has the DNA TGCAGTGCTCGTGGACAGGGGAACTATGGCTACACCTTC. Its protein product is CSARGQGNYGYTF.

This chain uses TRBV5-1 with TRBJ2-3, with D possibly being TRBD2 (6 bases). Per the germline V gene, CDR1 is SGHRS and CDR2 is YFSETQ. The V gene lost 0 bases and the J gene lost 5 bases, with 25 bases spanning the gap. This CDR3 comprises 19 residues. DNA of the CDR3: TGCGCCAGCAGCTTGGTGCGGGGCCTACCCCGGCATCTAAGAGATACGCAGTATTTT. This codes for CASSLVRGLPRHLRDTQYF.

V and J are TRBV11-2 and TRBJ1-4; no clear D. The germline gives CDR1 SGHAT, CDR2 FQNNGV. V was cut by 3 bases and J by 4 bases, with 9 bases left in between. This CDR3 spans 14 amino acids. CDR3 sequence: CASSLGLSNEKLFF. The DNA of the CDR3 is TGTGCCAGCAGCTTGGGCCTAAGTAATGAAAAACTGTTTTTT.

The chain joins TRBV10-3 to TRBJ1-2; TRBD1 aligns across 9 bases. With V trimmed by 6 bases and J by 4 bases, 6 bases remained unmatched. CDR3 length equals 14 residues. Per germline, CDR1 ENHRY and CDR2 SYGVKD. The DNA for the CDR3 is TGTGCCATCAGGCCGGGACAGGGAGCCTATGGCTACACCTTC. The encoded protein is CAIRPGQGAYGYTF.

The CDR3 is CASSPISGAQYF. The CDR3 bases are TGTGCCAGCAGCCCTATTAGTGGAGCGCAGTATTTT. V gene TRBV11-3 combines with J gene TRBJ2-3, with D hard to call. Per the germline V gene, CDR1 is SGHNT and CDR2 is YENEEA. Trimming cost V 5 bases and J 10 bases, with 13 bases left between them. The CDR3 has 12 residues.

This rearrangement joins TRBV25-1 to TRBJ2-1; perhaps TRBD2 as D (6 bases). This CDR3 contains 15 residues. Trimming left V 6 bases short and J 4 bases short, with 16 bases between. Germline CDR1 reads MGHDK; CDR2 reads SYGVNS. The CDR3: CASREGVKGYNEQFF. The CDR3 nucleotides read TGTGCCAGCAGGGAGGGAGTTAAGGGGTACAATGAGCAGTTCTTC.

The rearrangement links TRBV9 to TRBJ2-1; 10 positions agree with TRBD2. The CDR3 sequence is 17 residues long. Per germline, CDR1 SGDLS and CDR2 YYNGEE. V lost 1 base, J lost 4 bases, and 8 bases stayed unmatched. The CDR3 DNA sequence: TGTGCCAGCAGCGTACTTGAACTAGCGGGATTGTACAATGAGCAGTTCTTC. Translating gives CASSVLELAGLYNEQFF.

The chain recombines TRBV25-1 with TRBJ2-7; the D gene is possibly TRBD1 (6 bases). V shed 5 bases and J shed 9 bases, with 23 bases lying between them. The germline V gene has CDR1 MGHDK and CDR2 SYGVNS. The CDR3 contains 15 residues. In nucleotides, the CDR3 is TGTGCCAGCAGTTCCTTAGGGGACAAAGGTGGAGCGCAGTACTTC. This gives the protein CASSSLGDKGGAQYF.

A word on this clone: Compared with germline, one end of the junction differs, possibly owing to a read error. The chain has TRBV11-3 and TRBJ2-1, with D possibly matching TRBD2 (6 bases). Germline CDR1 and CDR2: SGHNT and YENEEA. This CDR3 spans 16 amino acids. In DNA form, the CDR3 reads TGTGCCAGCGGCTTGTATGGGAGGCCCCTGGGTGATGAGCAGTTCTTC. Translating it yields CASGLYGRPLGDEQFF. Using reference TRBV11-3 and TRBJ2-1 for the parts outside the CDR3, the full variable domain is EAGVVQSPRYKIIEKKQPVAFWCNPISGHNTLYWYLQNLGQGPELLIRYENEEAVDDSQLPKDRFSAERLKGVDSTLKIQPAELGDSAVYLCASGLYGRPLGDEQFFGPGTRLTVL.

The V and J genes are TRBV6-5 and TRBJ2-7; TRBD1 matches at 8 bases. The CDR3 extends over 14 amino acids. Germline lookup yields CDR1 MNHEY and CDR2 SVGAGI. Trimming cost V 3 bases and J 4 bases; bases outside gene matches: 5. Here the CDR3 reads CASSYARGPYEQYF. The CDR3 bases are TGTGCCAGCAGTTATGCCAGGGGGCCGTACGAGCAGTACTTC.

V gene TRBV7-3 combines with J gene TRBJ2-5; 7 bases align to TRBD2. Germline-derived CDR1 and CDR2 are SGHTA and FQGTGA. V gave up 5 bases and J gave up 5 bases; unmatched junction bases: 5. The CDR3 totals 13 residues. CDR3 amino acids: CASSARLAETQYF. CDR3 DNA: TGTGCCAGCAGCGCTAGACTAGCCGAGACCCAGTACTTC.

V gene TRBV5-1 combines with J gene TRBJ2-5, with D possibly TRBD2 on 6 matching bases. Looked up from germline, CDR1 is SGHRS and CDR2 is YFSETQ. The CDR3 has 16 residues. Deletions cut 1 base from V and 2 bases from J, with 15 bases between. The CDR3 bases are TGCGCCAGCAGCTTGCCCGGAGGGGAAATACAAGAGACCCAGTACTTC. This translates into CASSLPGGEIQETQYF.

V gene TRBV19 combines with J gene TRBJ2-3; maybe TRBD2 (6 bases). CDR3 size: 15 residues. Germline V gene lookup returns CDR1 LNHDA and CDR2 SQIVND (reference sequence). V gave up 3 bases and J gave up 0 bases, with 10 bases separating them. The CDR3 nucleotides read TGTGCCAGTAGTATCGTAGCGGAGAGCACAGATACGCAGTATTTT. Amino acids: CASSIVAESTDTQYF.

The gene calls are TRBV7-3 and TRBJ2-2, with TRBD2 matching over 11 bases. Per germline, CDR1 SGHTA and CDR2 FQGTGA. The CDR3 totals 15 residues. V lost 10 bases, J lost 1 base, and 5 bases stayed unmatched. The CDR3 sequence: CATASGRRNTGELFF. CDR3 nucleotide sequence: TGTGCCACCGCTAGCGGGAGGAGGAACACCGGGGAGCTGTTTTTT.